The source of this T cell receptor (beta chain) is a study of cytomegalovirus exposure and HLA in healthy donors. General study points: In terms of immune exposure information, only CMV serostatus was available. Some highly shared sequence variants likely arose as a pipeline artifact. Researchers catalogued around 150 TCR beta chains as cytomegalovirus-associated.

The PCR was carried out with 60 Vbeta primers and 13 Jbeta primers. Profiling relied on immunoSEQ multiplex PCR, and the TCRdb table lists in-frame clones only, not all of them. Here the sample spans over 50,000 clones, roughly 83% being singletons. For this clone: Its antigen is unidentified.

The CDR3 runs 16 residues. V lost 4 bases to trimming and J lost 7 bases; unmatched junction nucleotides: 8. CDR1 and CDR2 from the germline V gene are SGHDT and YYEEEE. The rearrangement links TRBV5-6 to TRBJ1-6; 10 nucleotides agree with TRBD1. This clonotype originated in a middle-aged man in good health and CMV-seronegative. Sequences were obtained from PBMCs. The CDR3 DNA follows: TGTGCCAGCAGCCGGACAGGGGGGGCGCGGAATTCACCCCTCCACTTT. Protein: CASSRTGGARNSPLHF. Supplemented by reference TRBV5-6 and TRBJ1-6, the full variable domain reads DAGVTQSPTHLIKTRGQQVTLRCSPKSGHDTVSWYQQALGQGPQFIFQYYEEEERQRGNFPDRFSGHQFPNYSSELNVNALLLGDSALYLCASSRTGGARNSPLHFGNGTRLTVT.